The 19 T cell receptor beta chains below were found in one sample sequenced in a study of blood T cell repertoires in COVID-19. Sequencing was performed with immunoSEQ multiplex PCR; in TCRdb, only in-frame clones are kept and a portion is missing. The sample has hundreds of thousands of clones; approximately 83% are singletons. The sequencing sample was made of PBMCs or T cells enriched from blood (not recorded which). The receptors here all came from a man aged 25 to 45 who had recovered from COVID-19.

This chain uses TRBV7-9 with TRBJ1-5; TRBD1 might be the D (5 bases). The germline gives CDR1 SEHNR, CDR2 FQNEAQ (reference sequence). This CDR3 has 14 residues. V shed 5 bases and J shed 3 bases, with 11 bases lying between them. CDR3 region: CASSMGGNNQPQHF. CDR3 DNA: TGTGCCAGCAGCATGGGGGGGAACAATCAGCCCCAGCATTTT.

The chain joins TRBV5-6 to TRBJ2-7, with 7 bases fitting TRBD2. The CDR3 loop spans 11 amino acids. CDR1 is SGHDT and CDR2 is YYEEEE in the germline V gene. The trim removed 4 bases at V and 9 bases at J, leaving 4 bases unmatched. In DNA form, the CDR3 reads TGTGCCAGCAGCGCTGGACTAGGGCAGTACTTC. This codes for CASSAGLGQYF. Full variable domain (missing parts from reference TRBV5-6 and TRBJ2-7): DAGVTQSPTHLIKTRGQQVTLRCSPKSGHDTVSWYQQALGQGPQFIFQYYEEEERQRGNFPDRFSGHQFPNYSSELNVNALLLGDSALYLCASSAGLGQYFGPGTRLTVT.

The V call is TRBV10-2, the J call TRBJ2-3; 10 nucleotides agree with TRBD2. This CDR3 contains 15 residues. Germline-derived CDR1 and CDR2 are WSHSY and SAAADI. Trimming took 6 bases from V and 1 from J; bases not matched to a gene: 4. CDR3 DNA: TGCGCCAGCAGGGATACTAGCGGGGGCACAGATACGCAGTATTTT. This translates into CASRDTSGGTDTQYF.

The chain recombines TRBV7-8 with TRBJ1-5; weak D call: TRBD1 (6 bases). The CDR3 is 16 residues long. Trimming removed 2 bases from V and 3 bases from J, with 14 bases in between. The germline V gene has CDR1 SGHVS and CDR2 FQNEAQ. CDR3 sequence reads: CASSLYMRGSNQPQHF. Written as DNA, the CDR3 is TGTGCCAGCAGCTTATACATGAGGGGGTCCAATCAGCCCCAGCATTTT.

The J gene is TRBJ1-1, the V gene TRBV2, with 8 bases that match TRBD1. Trimming at V came to 6 bases and at J to 0 bases, leaving 12 bases not matched to a gene. CDR3 size: 17 residues. The germline CDR1 and CDR2 sequences are SNHLY and FYNNEI. DNA for the CDR3: TGTGCCAGCAGGCTTGGACAGGGATATAGATTGAACACTGAAGCTTTCTTT. This gives the protein CASRLGQGYRLNTEAFF.

The chain is built from TRBV12-5 and TRBJ2-7; 8 bases fit TRBD1. Germline CDR1 is LGHNT and CDR2 is FRNRAP. The CDR3 has 15 residues. The trim removed 0 bases at V and 4 bases at J, leaving 5 bases unmatched. The DNA for the CDR3 is TGTGCTAGTGGTTTGGTACCCGACAGGGGTTACGAGCAGTACTTC. It encodes CASGLVPDRGYEQYF.

V gene TRBV12-5 combines with J gene TRBJ1-5; 10 bases align to TRBD1. The trim removed 4 bases at V and 6 bases at J, leaving 9 bases unmatched. The CDR3 runs to 16 residues. The germline CDR1 and CDR2 sequences are LGHNT and FRNRAP. CDR3 protein: CASGSEPDRGGQPQHF. CDR3 coding DNA: TGTGCTAGTGGTTCCGAACCGGACAGGGGGGGTCAGCCCCAGCATTTT.

The gene calls are TRBV5-1 and TRBJ1-2; a possible D gene is TRBD1 (6 bases). Germline V gene data show CDR1 as SGHRS and CDR2 as YFSETQ. The CDR3 contains 15 residues. V shed 0 bases and J shed 2 bases, with 11 bases lying between them. Written as DNA, the CDR3 is TGCGCCAGCAGCTTGGAAGGGACAAAAAACTATGGCTACACCTTC. This encodes CASSLEGTKNYGYTF.

The rearrangement joins TRBV3-1 (or the pseudogene TRBV3-2) to TRBJ1-6, with 9 bases lining up with TRBD1. The CDR3 loop spans 17 amino acids. V lost 4 bases and J lost 5; bases outside the gene matches: 9. Germline CDR1 LGHDT, CDR2 YNNKEL (reference sequence). The DNA for the CDR3 is TGTGCCAGCAGCCTACCGACAGGGGGTTATAATAATTCACCCCTCCACTTT. This translates into CASSLPTGGYNNSPLHF.

The chain combines TRBV18 with TRBJ1-2; 9 positions match TRBD1. CDR3 length: 14 residues. Germline CDR1 is KGHSH and CDR2 is LQKENI. V gave up 6 bases and J gave up 7 bases; unmatched junction bases: 9. CDR3 region: CASSYPDRGRGYTF. CDR3 nucleotides: TGTGCCAGCTCCTACCCGGACAGGGGACGTGGCTACACCTTC.

This clone showed up just once. The CDR3, as DNA: TGTGCCAGCTCACCGATACCGGGACAGGGTCAGTACGAGCAGTACTTC. This codes for CASSPIPGQGQYEQYF. This rearrangement joins TRBV18 to TRBJ2-7, with TRBD1 matching 9 bases. CDR3 length equals 16 residues. CDR1 and CDR2 from the germline V gene are KGHSH and LQKENI. V lost 3 bases, J lost 4 bases, and 10 bases stayed unmatched.

The chain couples TRBV18 to TRBJ1-1; D is possibly TRBD1 (6 bases). The CDR3 contains 14 residues. Trimming left V 6 bases short and J 1 base short, with 12 bases between. The germline gives CDR1 KGHSH, CDR2 LQKENI. The CDR3 sequence is CASSWTATNTEAFF. The DNA for the CDR3 is TGTGCCAGCTCTTGGACAGCGACGAACACTGAAGCTTTCTTT.

The chain uses TRBV3-1 (or the pseudogene TRBV3-2) and TRBJ2-1; possibly TRBD2 for D (6 bases). V lost 1 base to trimming and J lost 3 bases, with 16 bases between them. The CDR3 is made up of 17 amino acids. The V gene's germline CDR1 is LGHDT and CDR2 YNNKEL (reference sequence). DNA of the CDR3: TGTGCCAGCAGCCAAGTTGTCGGACTACCCATCTACAATGAGCAGTTCTTC. It encodes CASSQVVGLPIYNEQFF.

The V and J genes are TRBV7-9 and TRBJ1-5; 9 bases line up with TRBD1. Germline trimming cut 4 bases from V and 8 bases from J; bases unmatched to any gene: 6. This CDR3 is built from 14 residues. Germline lookup yields CDR1 SEHNR and CDR2 FQNEAQ (reference sequence). DNA of the CDR3: TGTGCCAGCAGCTCGGACAGGGGAAGTGAGCCCCAGCATTTT. The encoded protein is CASSSDRGSEPQHF.

The chain uses TRBV5-1 and TRBJ1-5; 7 nucleotides align to TRBD1. With V trimmed by 4 bases and J by 2 bases, 12 bases remained unmatched. The CDR3 has 17 residues. CDR1 is SGHRS and CDR2 is YFSETQ in the germline V gene. CDR3 residues: CASSPVPSGTGNQPQHF. The CDR3 DNA is TGCGCCAGCAGCCCCGTACCCTCGGGGACAGGCAATCAGCCCCAGCATTTT.

The V gene is TRBV7-9, the J gene TRBJ2-5; maybe TRBD1 (5 bases). Germline V gives CDR1 SEHNR, CDR2 FQNEAQ (reference sequence). V was trimmed by 8 bases and J by 4 bases, leaving 11 bases between them. The CDR3 is made up of 12 amino acids. The CDR3 reads CASGDSSETQYF. CDR3 DNA sequence: TGTGCCAGCGGAGACAGTTCAGAGACCCAGTACTTC.

V and J are TRBV2 and TRBJ1-4; D ambiguous. Per germline, CDR1 SNHLY and CDR2 FYNNEI. The CDR3 covers 13 residues. Deletions cut 10 bases from V and 0 bases from J, with 9 bases between. The CDR3 region has the DNA TGTGCCACCAACGGGGCAACTAATGAAAAACTGTTTTTT. This gives the protein CATNGATNEKLFF.

This clone was counted between two and nine times. The chain links TRBV10-3 to TRBJ2-5, with 12 bases matching TRBD2. The CDR3 totals 15 residues. Germline CDR1 reads ENHRY; CDR2 reads SYGVKD. J was trimmed by 5 bases and V by 6 bases; bases with no gene match: 7. This CDR3 is CAIRRGLAGSETQYF. The CDR3, as DNA: TGTGCCATCAGGAGAGGACTAGCGGGGTCTGAGACCCAGTACTTC.

This rearrangement joins TRBV4-3 to TRBJ1-3; 7 bases line up with TRBD1. The CDR3 loop spans 17 amino acids. Trimming removed 0 bases from V and 3 bases from J; junction bases left unmatched: 8. From germline, CDR1 is LGHNA and CDR2 YSLEER. CDR3 nucleotide sequence: TGCGCCAGCAGCCAAGATCTGAGACAGGGAGGTGGAAACACCATATATTTT. It yields the protein CASSQDLRQGGGNTIYF.